The 6 T cell receptor beta chains below come from one sample, sequenced in a study of OX40 agonist ivuxolimab in advanced cancers. Libraries were prepared by immunoSEQ multiplex PCR; TCRdb keeps only in-frame clonotypes and omits some of them. This table has approximately 46,000 clones, roughly 88% appearing once. The material sequenced was CD4+ or CD8+ T cells sorted from blood, taken in a trial of the OX40 agonist ivuxolimab. Source of these receptors: an adult with an advanced solid tumor such as melanoma, head and neck, liver or kidney cancer.

The rearrangement uses TRBV11-2 and TRBJ1-6; TRBD1 is a possible D gene (5 bases). The CDR3 length is 18 residues. Trimming stripped 4 bases from V and 1 base from J, with 17 bases between. The germline gives CDR1 SGHAT, CDR2 FQNNGV. CDR3 sequence reads: CASSSSSGGRSYNSPLHF. In DNA, the CDR3 is TGTGCCAGCAGCTCCTCCTCGGGGGGACGGTCCTATAATTCACCCCTCCACTTT.

V and J are TRBV6-1 and TRBJ1-5; weak D call: TRBD1 (6 bases). Germline V lookup: CDR1 MNHNS, CDR2 SASEGT. This CDR3 contains 18 residues. V lost 1 base and J lost 7, with 23 bases in between. The CDR3 DNA follows: TGTGCCAGCAGTGAAGGGCCGTGGGACACCCCCGGGGACCAGCCCCAGCATTTT. Translated, it gives CASSEGPWDTPGDQPQHF.

The CDR3 DNA reads as TGTGCCAGCAGCCTCCAGGGAGGCAATCAGCCCCAGCATTTT. It encodes CASSLQGGNQPQHF. The chain has TRBV5-4 and TRBJ1-5; a weak D match, TRBD1 (5 bases). Germline V gene data show CDR1 as SGHNT and CDR2 as YYREEE (reference sequence). CDR3 length equals 14 residues. Trimming shortened V by 4 bases and J by 2 bases, and 10 bases separated the two germline ends.

The rearrangement joins TRBV4-3 to TRBJ1-6, with D perhaps matching TRBD1 (5 bases). CDR3 size: 15 residues. With 0 bases removed from V and 6 bases from J, the gap between germline ends came to 9 bases. The germline V gene has CDR1 LGHNA and CDR2 YSLEER. The CDR3 is CASSQDQGVNSPLHF. DNA for the CDR3: TGCGCCAGCAGCCAAGATCAGGGTGTTAATTCACCCCTCCACTTT.

This clone came up a few times. The chain recombines TRBV28 with TRBJ1-5, with a possible D match to TRBD1 (6 bases). Germline V gene sequence: CDR1 MDHEN, CDR2 SYDVKM. The CDR3 contains 13 residues. V was cut by 3 bases and J by 7 bases, with 10 bases left in between. CDR3 sequence reads: CASSFPDRQPQHF. In DNA, the CDR3 is TGTGCCAGCAGTTTCCCGGACAGACAGCCCCAGCATTTT.

V gene TRBV5-1 combines with J gene TRBJ1-1; TRBD1 matches 9 bases. From germline, CDR1 is SGHRS and CDR2 YFSETQ. V was clipped by 5 bases and J by 5 bases; unmatched bases: 10. The CDR3 runs 15 residues. This CDR3 reads CASSPPGQGRTEAFF. CDR3 bases: TGCGCCAGCAGTCCCCCTGGACAGGGGAGGACTGAAGCTTTCTTT.